These 18 T cell receptor beta chains originate from one sample sequenced in a study of shared clonotypes between healthy human individuals. Assay: immunoSEQ multiplex PCR; the TCRdb copy retains only in-frame clones and omits some. The data show under 2.5 million clones, just under 95% seen once. Material for sequencing was naive CD4+ T cells from PBMCs. Subset noted: CD45RA+ positively selected. These receptors all stem from a man in his late teens or twenties in good health. Some clones in this sample may be carry-over from other donors' samples.

This chain links TRBV18 with TRBJ2-1; D unclear. The CDR3 sequence is 14 residues long. Germline values: CDR1 KGHSH, CDR2 LQKENI. Trimming took off 0 bases at V and 6 bases at J, with 9 bases between the two ends. The CDR3 DNA reads TGTGCCAGCTCACCACCTCTCTCTCTCAATGAGCAGTTCTTC. It translates to CASSPPLSLNEQFF.

The V and J genes are TRBV29-1 and TRBJ2-1; D call uncertain. The germline V gene encodes CDR1 SQVTM and CDR2 ANQGSEA. V was shortened by 4 bases and J by 5 bases, with 15 bases between the two germline ends. This CDR3 is 14 amino acids long. Written as DNA, the CDR3 is TGCAGCGTTGCCAGGCTCCTCGTGAACAATGAGCAGTTCTTC. Residues: CSVARLLVNNEQFF.

J is TRBJ1-2 and V is TRBV28; D is uncertain. This CDR3 comprises 15 residues. CDR1 and CDR2 from the germline V gene are MDHEN and SYDVKM. In DNA, the CDR3 is TGTGTCGCGACCGGACGAGGCAGACACTACTATGGCTACACCTTC. Encoded protein: CVATGRGRHYYGYTF.

The chain carries TRBV4-2 and TRBJ1-2; 8 nucleotides agree with TRBD1. The CDR3 is made up of 15 amino acids. Trimming cost V 0 bases and J 2 bases; bases outside gene matches: 2. Germline V gives CDR1 LGHNA, CDR2 YNFKEQ. The CDR3 here is CASSQETGANYGYTF. The CDR3 DNA reads TGTGCCAGCAGCCAAGAGACAGGGGCGAACTATGGCTACACCTTC.

This sequence joins TRBV7-8 and TRBJ1-1, with D unclear. V was clipped by 5 bases and J by 4 bases, with 17 bases between them. The CDR3 length is 15 residues. The V gene's germline CDR1 is SGHVS and CDR2 FQNEAQ. The CDR3 nucleotides are TGTGCCAGCAGCCCATTAAGAGGGAGGACCACTGAAGCTTTCTTT. Amino acid sequence: CASSPLRGRTTEAFF.

For the CDR3, the DNA is TGTGCCAGCAGCCTGGACAGGGGGCTCTACAATGAGCAGTTCTTC. Protein product: CASSLDRGLYNEQFF. The chain joins TRBV5-5 to TRBJ2-1; 11 nucleotides line up with TRBD1. The ends lost 4 bases at V and 3 bases at J; junction bases unmatched: 3. The CDR3 loop spans 15 amino acids. Germline V gene lookup returns CDR1 SGHKS and CDR2 YYEKEE (reference sequence).

This clone was seen more than once but under ten times. The chain is built from TRBV9 and TRBJ1-1, with TRBD1 matching over 8 bases. V trimming: 3 bases; J trimming: 5 bases; junction bases outside the gene matches: 6. The CDR3 is 14 residues long. In germline, CDR1 is SGDLS, CDR2 YYNGEE. The CDR3 bases are TGTGCCAGCAGCGGGCCAGGGGGCAGGACTGAAGCTTTCTTT. This encodes CASSGPGGRTEAFF.

The chain joins TRBV10-3 to TRBJ2-7, with 7 bases lining up with TRBD2. From germline, CDR1 is ENHRY and CDR2 SYGVKD. This CDR3 region has 12 residues. Trimming at V came to 9 bases and at J to 3 bases, leaving 5 bases not matched to a gene. The CDR3 DNA sequence: TGTGCCATACGGGACTACGACTACGAGCAGTACTTC. Translated: CAIRDYDYEQYF.

This clone was picked up one time. The rearrangement uses TRBV6-1 and TRBJ1-2; D may be TRBD1 (6 bases). V was shortened by 3 bases and J by 4 bases, with 15 bases between the two germline ends. Germline CDR1 is MNHNS and CDR2 is SASEGT. CDR3 length: 15 residues. DNA of the CDR3: TGTGCCAGCAGTGACCGGGGCAGGGGAGCCTATGGCTACACCTTC. It encodes CASSDRGRGAYGYTF.

The rearrangement uses TRBV11-3 and TRBJ1-2; a weak D match, TRBD1 (6 bases). The ends were cut back, 1 base at V and 5 bases at J, with 11 bases in the middle. The CDR3 has 14 amino acids. The germline V gene has CDR1 SGHNT and CDR2 YENEEA. CDR3 sequence (DNA): TGTGCCAGCAGCTTAGGTCCAGGGGAGTATGGCTACACCTTC. Encoded protein: CASSLGPGEYGYTF.

The chain recombines TRBV6-6 with TRBJ2-7, with unresolved D. V was shortened by 2 bases and J by 2 bases, with 7 bases between the two germline ends. The CDR3 has 13 residues. Germline V lookup: CDR1 MNHNY, CDR2 SVGAGI (reference sequence). The DNA for the CDR3 is TGTGCCAGCAGTTACGTAGGACCCTACGAGCAGTACTTC. Translated, it gives CASSYVGPYEQYF.

A single count supports this clone. The chain carries TRBV28 and TRBJ2-7; either TRBD1 or TRBD2 may supply D (5 bases each). V was shortened by 1 base and J by 4 bases, with 20 bases between the two germline ends. This CDR3 is built from 17 residues. Germline loops: CDR1 MDHEN, CDR2 SYDVKM. The CDR3 spells CASSLFGWDPKFYEQYF. CDR3 sequence (DNA): TGTGCCAGCAGTTTATTTGGTTGGGACCCTAAATTTTACGAGCAGTACTTC.

V and J are TRBV6-1 and TRBJ1-2; a possible D gene is TRBD1 (5 bases). V lost 2 bases and J 6 bases, leaving 13 bases between the germline ends. Germline assignment: CDR1 MNHNS and CDR2 SASEGT. The CDR3 has 14 residues. The CDR3 region has the DNA TGTGCCAGCAGTGAATCGCAGGGCGGGAATGGCTACACCTTC. Residues: CASSESQGGNGYTF.

With regard to this clone: Other DNA sequences in the same sample also yield this CDR3. The genes are TRBV6-6 and TRBJ2-7; 7 nucleotides match TRBD1. CDR3 length: 13 amino acids. CDR1 is MNHNY, CDR2 SVGAGI, per germline (reference sequence). J gave up 2 bases and V 5 bases, and 3 bases lay outside the gene matches. CDR3 sequence reads: CASSRQGPYEQYF. The CDR3 DNA follows: TGTGCCAGCAGTCGACAGGGACCCTACGAGCAGTACTTC.

The CDR3 coding sequence is TGCGCCAGCAGCCCAACGGCGAATGGAGAGACCCAGTACTTC. Its protein is CASSPTANGETQYF. This chain uses TRBV5-1 with TRBJ2-5, with unresolved D. CDR1 SGHRS and CDR2 YFSETQ come from the germline V gene. This CDR3 is 14 amino acids long. With 4 bases removed from V and 4 bases from J, the gap between germline ends came to 14 bases.

This rearrangement joins TRBV30 to TRBJ1-2; D ambiguous. V was clipped by 0 bases and J by 2 bases, with 4 bases between them. Looked up from germline, CDR1 is GTSNPN and CDR2 is SVGIG (reference sequence). The CDR3 has 12 residues. The CDR3 here is CAWSVQNYGYTF. Here the CDR3 DNA reads TGTGCCTGGAGTGTACAAAACTATGGCTACACCTTC.

This clone was detected a few times. The chain has TRBV7-3 and TRBJ2-5; TRBD2 might be the D (6 bases). This CDR3 contains 15 residues. With 5 bases removed from V and 0 bases from J, the gap between germline ends came to 13 bases. Per germline, CDR1 SGHTA and CDR2 FQGTGA. CDR3 region: CASSQSGTYQETQYF. The CDR3 bases are TGTGCCAGCAGCCAATCCGGGACTTACCAAGAGACCCAGTACTTC.

The J gene is TRBJ2-3, the V gene TRBV4-1; unclear D gene. Germline CDR1 MGHRA, CDR2 YSYEKL. V dropped 0 bases and J dropped 5 bases, with 9 bases sitting between them. The CDR3 totals 14 residues. The CDR3 DNA is TGCGCCAGCAGCCAAGATCGCCGACTAGATACGCAGTATTTT. This sequence encodes CASSQDRRLDTQYF.